This entry describes one T cell receptor (beta chain). The V end was cut by 0 bases, the J end by 7 bases, with 7 bases between. CDR3 length equals 13 residues. The germline V gene has CDR1 SGHRS and CDR2 YFSETQ. The source of the sample is a study of blood T cell repertoires in COVID-19. The assay was immunoSEQ multiplex PCR, and TCRdb's table has in-frame clones only and misses some. The sample has approximately 300,000 clones; roughly 90% are singletons. Specimen: PBMCs or T cells enriched from blood (not recorded which). The origin of this receptor is a man aged 55 to 70 who had recovered from COVID-19. The V gene is TRBV5-1, the J gene TRBJ1-4; D is perhaps TRBD1 (6 bases). The CDR3 region is CASSLGQVEKLFF. The CDR3 DNA is TGCGCCAGCAGCTTGGGACAGGTTGAAAAACTGTTTTTT.